This T cell receptor beta chain was captured by sequencing in a study of beta chain features in type 1 diabetes. All of the isolated RNA was reverse transcribed, so expressed TCRB transcripts were sequenced. Measured with immunoSEQ multiplex PCR; TCRdb has only the in-frame clones, and not every one. The profile covers under 900,000 clones, with 15% to 20% appearing a single time and 0.02% to 0.025% taken by the ten largest. CDR1 and CDR2 from the germline V gene are LGHNA and YSLEER. Trimming took off 4 bases at V and 3 bases at J, with 13 bases between the two ends. The CDR3 runs to 15 residues. The TCR sequence derives from a woman aged 18-29 years in good health. The V gene is TRBV4-3, the J gene TRBJ1-5, with a weak D call TRBD1 (5 bases). The source material was naive CD4+ T cells from blood. The CDR3 region is CASSPTGQHNQPQHF. CDR3 nucleotides: TGCGCCAGCAGCCCCACGGGGCAGCACAATCAGCCCCAGCATTTT.